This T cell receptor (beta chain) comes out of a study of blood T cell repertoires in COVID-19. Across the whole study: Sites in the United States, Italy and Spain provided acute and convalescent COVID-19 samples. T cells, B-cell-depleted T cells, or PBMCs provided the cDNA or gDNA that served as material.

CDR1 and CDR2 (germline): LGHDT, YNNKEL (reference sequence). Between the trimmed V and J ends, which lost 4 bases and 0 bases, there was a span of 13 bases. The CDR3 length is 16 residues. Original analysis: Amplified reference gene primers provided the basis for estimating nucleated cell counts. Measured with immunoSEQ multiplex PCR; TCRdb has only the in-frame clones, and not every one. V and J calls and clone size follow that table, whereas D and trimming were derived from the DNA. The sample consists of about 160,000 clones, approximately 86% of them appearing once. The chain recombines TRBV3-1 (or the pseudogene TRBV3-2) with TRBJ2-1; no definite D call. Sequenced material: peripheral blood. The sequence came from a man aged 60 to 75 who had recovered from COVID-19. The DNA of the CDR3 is TGTGCCAGCAGCCCCGCCGGCGGTAGCTCCTACAATGAGCAGTTCTTC. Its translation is CASSPAGGSSYNEQFF.